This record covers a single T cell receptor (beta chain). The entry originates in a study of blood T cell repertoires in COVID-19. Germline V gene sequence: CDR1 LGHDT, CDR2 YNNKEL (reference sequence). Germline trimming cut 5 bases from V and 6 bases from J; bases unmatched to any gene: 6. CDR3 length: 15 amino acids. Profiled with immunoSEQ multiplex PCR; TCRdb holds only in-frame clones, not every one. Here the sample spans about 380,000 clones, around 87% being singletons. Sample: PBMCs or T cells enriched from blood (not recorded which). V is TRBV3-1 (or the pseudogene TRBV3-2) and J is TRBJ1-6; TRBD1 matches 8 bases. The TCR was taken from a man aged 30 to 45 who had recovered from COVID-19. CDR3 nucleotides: TGTGCCAGCAGCACCAACAGGGGGTCTAATTCACCCCTCCACTTT. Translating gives CASSTNRGSNSPLHF.